These 11 T cell receptor beta chains came from one sample sequenced in a study of T cells after yellow fever vaccination. TCRdb redid the calling of the 5' RACE reads with MiXCR, one entry per CDR3 protein. The profile shows about 310,000 distinct CDR3 sequences, roughly 3.5% of them singletons. The source was PBMCs, collected on the day of the yellow fever booster vaccination. Every receptor here comes from a man aged 18 to 29 who received the YFV17D yellow fever vaccine.

The table lists this clonotype with many counts. The rearrangement links TRBV7-2 to TRBJ2-7; the match to TRBD1 covers 7 bases. The CDR3 is 13 amino acids. Trimming at V came to 7 bases and at J to 5 bases, leaving 8 bases not matched to a gene. Germline loops: CDR1 SGHTA, CDR2 FQGNSA. This CDR3 is CASKRQGGDEQYV. CDR3 nucleotides: TGTGCCAGCAAGAGACAGGGTGGGGACGAGCAGTACGTC.

In this sample, this clonotype turned up many times. V is TRBV11-2 and J is TRBJ2-7, with D possibly being TRBD2 (5 bases). Per germline, CDR1 SGHAT and CDR2 FQNNGV. The V end lost 1 base, the J end lost 2 bases, and 9 bases lay between the germline ends. This CDR3 comprises 14 residues. This CDR3 reads CASSLAGKTYEQYV. The CDR3 DNA reads as TGTGCCAGCAGCTTAGCGGGGAAAACCTACGAGCAGTACGTC.

This clonotype has more than one count but fewer than ten. This chain joins TRBV7-6 and TRBJ1-3; D gene uncertain. CDR1 is SGHVS and CDR2 is FNYEAQ in the germline V gene. This CDR3 spans 15 amino acids. The germline V and J ends were trimmed by 4 bases and 1 base, with 11 bases remaining between them. In DNA, the CDR3 is TGTGCCAGCAGCTCGAGGGAGGGATCTGGAAACACCATATATTTT. It translates to CASSSREGSGNTIYF.

V and J are TRBV6-6 and TRBJ2-5; D is undetermined. V shed 7 bases and J shed 5 bases, with 14 bases lying between them. Germline V CDR1 and CDR2: MNHNY, SVGAGI (reference sequence). The CDR3 is 13 residues long. CDR3 sequence: CASISPSSETQYF. CDR3 nucleotides: TGTGCCAGCATTTCCCCCTCCTCGGAGACCCAGTACTTC.

The J gene is TRBJ1-1, the V gene TRBV28; D not resolved. The CDR3 totals 11 residues. The germline V gene has CDR1 MDHEN and CDR2 SYDVKM. Here the CDR3 reads CGSRRDTEAFF. Written as DNA, the CDR3 is TGTGGTAGCAGGAGAGACACTGAAGCTTTCTTT.

At least ten counts were recorded for this clonotype. The V gene is TRBV6-2 or TRBV6-3, the J gene TRBJ1-5; the match to TRBD1 covers 11 bases. Germline V lookup: CDR1 MNHEY, CDR2 SVGEGT. CDR3 length: 15 residues. Trimming took 4 bases from V and 4 from J; bases not matched to a gene: 3. CDR3 amino acids: CASSWDRGANQPQHF. The DNA of the CDR3 is TGTGCCAGCAGTTGGGACAGGGGGGCGAATCAGCCCCAGCATTTT.

Ten or more counts support this clonotype. The rearrangement joins TRBV5-1 to TRBJ1-5; 9 bases agree with TRBD1. From germline, CDR1 is SGHRS and CDR2 YFSETQ. V lost 4 bases and J lost 6; bases outside the gene matches: 8. There are 15 residues in the CDR3. The CDR3 spells CASSGTGGAGQPQHF. CDR3 sequence (DNA): TGCGCCAGCAGCGGTACAGGGGGCGCCGGTCAGCCCCAGCATTTT.

The chain combines TRBV7-2 with TRBJ1-2, with a tentative D call TRBD1 (5 bases). The V gene's germline CDR1 is SGHTA and CDR2 FQGNSA. This CDR3 has 14 amino acids. V lost 5 bases, J lost 5 bases, and 15 bases lay in between. CDR3 nucleotides: TGTGCCAGCAGCCCGTTGTCTGGGACTTATGGCTACACCTTC. Translating gives CASSPLSGTYGYTF.

This clonotype has at least ten counts. This chain links TRBV7-2 with TRBJ2-1; possible D gene TRBD2, 6 bases. V was cut by 8 bases and J by 8 bases, with 16 bases left in between. The CDR3 runs to 13 residues. Germline loops: CDR1 SGHTA, CDR2 FQGNSA. DNA of the CDR3: TGTGCCAGCTGTCCTAGCGTTGGCTATGAGCAGTTCTTC. It codes for CASCPSVGYEQFF.

The chain joins TRBV4-1 to TRBJ1-1; D perhaps matches TRBD1 (6 bases). From germline, CDR1 is MGHRA and CDR2 YSYEKL. V was trimmed by 5 bases and J by 2 bases, leaving 21 bases between them. The CDR3 sequence is 17 residues long. The CDR3 region has the DNA TGCGCCAGCAGCAGGCGCGACACCGGGACACTCAACACTGAAGCTTTCTTT. It encodes CASSRRDTGTLNTEAFF.

This clonotype has at least ten counts. The chain combines TRBV5-1 with TRBJ2-5, with TRBD1 matching 11 bases. Per germline, CDR1 SGHRS and CDR2 YFSETQ. The CDR3 is made up of 15 amino acids. The junction had 5 bases not matched to a gene; V was cut back by 4 bases and J by 3 bases. Here the CDR3 DNA reads TGCGCCAGCAGCCCGGGGACAGGGGGAGAAGAGACCCAGTACTTC. It yields the protein CASSPGTGGEETQYF. The whole variable domain, filled in from reference TRBV5-1 and TRBJ2-5, reads KAGVTQTPRYLIKTRGQQVTLSCSPISGHRSVSWYQQTPGQGLQFLFEYFSETQRNKGNFPGRFSGRQFSNSRSEMNVSTLELGDSALYLCASSPGTGGEETQYFGPGTRLLVL.